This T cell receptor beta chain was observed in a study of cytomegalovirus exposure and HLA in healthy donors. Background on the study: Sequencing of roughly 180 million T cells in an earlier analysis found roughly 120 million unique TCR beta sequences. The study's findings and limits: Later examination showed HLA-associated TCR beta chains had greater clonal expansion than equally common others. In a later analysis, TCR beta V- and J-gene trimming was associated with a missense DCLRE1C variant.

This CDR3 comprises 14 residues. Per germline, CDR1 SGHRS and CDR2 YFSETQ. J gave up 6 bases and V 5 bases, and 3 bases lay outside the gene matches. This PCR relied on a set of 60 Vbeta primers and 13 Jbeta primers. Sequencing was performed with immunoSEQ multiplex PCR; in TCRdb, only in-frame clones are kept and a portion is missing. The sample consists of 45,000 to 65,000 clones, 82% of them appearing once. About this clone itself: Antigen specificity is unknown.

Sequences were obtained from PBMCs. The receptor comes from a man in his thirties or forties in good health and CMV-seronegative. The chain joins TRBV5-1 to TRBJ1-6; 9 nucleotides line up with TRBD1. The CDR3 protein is CASRPGQGNSPLHF. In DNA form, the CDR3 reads TGCGCCAGCAGGCCGGGACAGGGTAATTCACCCCTCCACTTT.